The rows below give T cell receptor beta chains drawn from one sample of a study of T cell clonotyping in hematopoietic cell transplantation. TCRdb's copy holds only in-frame clones and misses some; the assay was immunoSEQ multiplex PCR. The table records some 1,200 clones, almost 50% of them present only once. This material consisted of PBMCs, taken 180 days after allogeneic stem cell transplant. The receptor set was obtained from a male patient in his 50s who had an allogeneic stem cell transplant from an unrelated donor, so T cells may come from the graft donor. Some clones in this sample may be carry-over from other donors' samples. Both conserved end residues are part of each CDR3. The D gene is left open where the match is weak. A clone size is listed for some rows: how often the clone was seen (once, few, many), or a class if it is expanded.

D gene,clone size,V gene,J gene,CDR3 DNA,CDR3 protein
-,-,TRBV29-1,TRBJ1-2,TGCAGCGTTGAGAGGGGATCTATAACCTTC,CSVERGSITF
TRBD1,-,TRBV4-3,TRBJ2-2,TGCGCCAGCAGCCAAGGCAACAGGGGTAACACCGGGGAGCTGTTTTTT,CASSQGNRGNTGELFF
-,few,TRBV7-3,TRBJ2-2,TGTGCCAGCAGCCTGACTGTCACCGGGGAGCTGTTTTTT,CASSLTVTGELFF
TRBD2,-,TRBV29-1,TRBJ2-3,TGCAGCGTGACGACTAGCGGGAGGGGGGGTAGCACAGATACGCAGTATTTT,CSVTTSGRGGSTDTQYF
-,-,TRBV6-5,TRBJ2-1,TGTGCCAGCAGTCCCACGGGACCCCTGGGTGAGCAGTTCTTC,CASSPTGPLGEQFF
-,few,TRBV5-8,TRBJ2-1,TGTGCCAGCAGCTTGACTCATGATGAGCAGTTCTTC,CASSLTHDEQFF
-,few,TRBV27,TRBJ1-2,TGTGCCAGCAGCTTAAAGGGTGGGAACTATGGCTACACCTTC,CASSLKGGNYGYTF
-,-,TRBV5-1,TRBJ1-5,TGCGCCAGCAGCTTGGAAGGGGACCATCAGCCCCAGCATTTT,CASSLEGDHQPQHF
TRBD2,-,TRBV29-1,TRBJ2-3,TGCAGCGTTGAGACCGGGACTAGCGGGGGAGATACGCAGTATTTT,CSVETGTSGGDTQYF
-,few,TRBV14,TRBJ1-6,TGTGCCAGCAGCCAAAGGCAGGAGATTAATTCACCCCTCCACTTT,CASSQRQEINSPLHF
-,few,TRBV6-5,TRBJ2-3,TGTGCCAGCAGTTACTCAGGACCGCTAGTCTCGCAGTATTTT,CASSYSGPLVSQYF
-,few,TRBV13,TRBJ2-7,TGTGCCAGCAGCTTAGCGGGACTCAACTACGAGCAGTACTTC,CASSLAGLNYEQYF
-,few,TRBV7-2,TRBJ1-1,TGTGCCAGCAGCTCGGACCGGGCTGAAGCTTTCTTT,CASSSDRAEAFF
-,few,TRBV5-6,TRBJ1-2,TGTGCCAGCACCCAGACGTTGGGCTCGGTTGAATATGGCTACACCTTC,CASTQTLGSVEYGYTF
-,-,TRBV30,TRBJ1-6,TGTGCCTGGAGTGTACCGGGGCAGGGGATCGTGTCACCCCTCCACTTT,CAWSVPGQGIVSPLHF
-,-,TRBV30,TRBJ1-4,TGTGCCGGCCGCTCCTCGCTTGAAAAACTGTTTTTT,CAGRSSLEKLFF